The present TCR beta chain was sequenced within a study of blood T cell repertoires in COVID-19. Sequencing was performed with immunoSEQ multiplex PCR; in TCRdb, only in-frame clones are kept and a portion is missing. The sample consists of tens of thousands of clones, about 82% of them appearing once. V was shortened by 3 bases and J by 2 bases, with 8 bases between the two germline ends. Germline assignment: CDR1 DFQATT and CDR2 SNEGSKA (reference sequence). The CDR3 runs 13 residues. The clonotype originates from a woman over 75 in a cohort sampled during active or convalescent COVID-19. Sequenced sample: peripheral blood. The chain carries TRBV20-1 and TRBJ1-5, with D unclear. CDR3 coding DNA: TGCAGTGCTAGTCCGGGAGGCAATCAGCCCCAGCATTTT. Protein sequence: CSASPGGNQPQHF.